The 21 T cell receptor beta chains given below trace back to one sample, sequenced in a study of blood T cell repertoires in COVID-19. TCRdb keeps only in-frame clones here, not all; method: immunoSEQ multiplex PCR. The sample yields 55,000 to 80,000 clones, roughly 83% seen once. Sequenced: peripheral blood. These receptors were taken from a man between 65 and 85 years old with acute or convalescent COVID-19.

The rearrangement joins TRBV7-2 to TRBJ1-2, with D maybe TRBD1 (6 bases). The CDR3 loop spans 14 amino acids. Trimming stripped 3 bases from V and 4 bases from J, with 12 bases between. In germline, CDR1 is SGHTA, CDR2 FQGNSA. CDR3 amino acids: CASSFRGLVYGYTF. DNA of the CDR3: TGTGCCAGCAGCTTCAGGGGTCTAGTCTATGGCTACACCTTC.

As to this clone: This specimen includes other DNA sequences encoding the same CDR3. The rearrangement links TRBV30 to TRBJ1-2; no firm D call. This CDR3 spans 13 amino acids. With 0 bases removed from V and 2 bases from J, the gap between germline ends came to 7 bases. In germline, CDR1 is GTSNPN, CDR2 SVGIG (reference sequence). The CDR3 here is CAWSVEANYGYTF. The CDR3 nucleotides read TGTGCCTGGAGTGTAGAGGCAAACTATGGCTACACCTTC.

This rearrangement joins TRBV27 to TRBJ1-2; 7 bases map to TRBD1. V shed 4 bases and J 8 bases; nucleotides not matched to a gene: 10. The germline V gene encodes CDR1 MNHEY and CDR2 SMNVEV (reference sequence). This CDR3 spans 14 amino acids. The CDR3 DNA reads as TGTGCCAGCAGTTCAGACAGGGCCTATGGGGGCTACACCTTC. Protein: CASSSDRAYGGYTF.

This clone was seen only a few times. The chain has TRBV20-1 and TRBJ2-7, with D perhaps matching TRBD2 (5 bases). CDR3 length: 14 residues. V was clipped by 3 bases and J by 0 bases, with 12 bases between them. Germline V gives CDR1 DFQATT, CDR2 SNEGSKA (reference sequence). The CDR3 here is CSASSLARSYEQYF. The CDR3 DNA follows: TGCAGTGCTAGTAGCCTAGCTCGCTCCTACGAGCAGTACTTC.

The DNA of the CDR3 is TGTGCCATCAGTGACCCTCGGGACACCAAAAGGGCAGGAAACACCATATATTTT. It codes for CAISDPRDTKRAGNTIYF. The chain has TRBV10-3 and TRBJ1-3; tentatively, D is TRBD1 (6 bases). CDR3 length equals 18 residues. V was pared by 3 bases and J by 4 bases, with 22 bases between. The germline CDR1 and CDR2 sequences are ENHRY and SYGVKD.

The J gene is TRBJ1-2, the V gene TRBV5-1; 8 bases fit TRBD1. The V segment lost 0 bases and the J segment 2 bases; nucleotides outside the gene matches: 3. CDR1 and CDR2 from the germline V gene are SGHRS and YFSETQ. The CDR3 totals 15 residues. The CDR3: CASSLEDRANYGYTF. CDR3 nucleotide sequence: TGCGCCAGCAGCTTGGAGGACAGGGCGAACTATGGCTACACCTTC.

This clone is a singleton in its sample. The chain has TRBV5-4 and TRBJ1-4; 7 bases match TRBD1. Germline V gene lookup returns CDR1 SGHNT and CDR2 YYREEE (reference sequence). V lost 4 bases, J lost 8 bases, and 11 bases stayed unmatched. This CDR3 region has 15 residues. CDR3 residues: CASSTGRQGGEKLFF. The CDR3 DNA follows: TGTGCCAGCAGCACCGGGAGACAGGGAGGAGAAAAACTGTTTTTT.

A few counts support this clone. The chain links TRBV6-2 or TRBV6-3 to TRBJ2-5; a weak D match, TRBD2 (6 bases). The CDR3 spans 16 residues. Germline V gene lookup returns CDR1 MNHEY and CDR2 SVGEGT. V was shortened by 5 bases and J by 5 bases, with 21 bases between the two germline ends. The CDR3 loop reads CASSRLVTLASETQYF. CDR3 nucleotides: TGTGCCAGCAGTCGACTAGTGACTCTTGCTTCGGAGACCCAGTACTTC.

The rearrangement uses TRBV6-5 and TRBJ1-2; no firm D call. With 6 bases removed from V and 5 bases from J, the gap between germline ends came to 13 bases. Germline CDR1 reads MNHEY; CDR2 reads SVGAGI. CDR3 length: 13 amino acids. This chain's CDR3 is CASSRRGSYGYTF. In DNA, the CDR3 is TGTGCCAGCAGCAGGAGAGGGAGTTATGGCTACACCTTC.

The J gene is TRBJ2-7, the V gene TRBV9, with D possibly matching TRBD2 (5 bases). Trimming stripped 5 bases from V and 3 bases from J, with 15 bases between. Germline-derived CDR1 and CDR2 are SGDLS and YYNGEE. The CDR3 is 14 residues long. CDR3 in amino acids: CASSARGSDYEQYF. The CDR3 nucleotides read TGTGCCAGCAGTGCCCGGGGAAGCGACTACGAGCAGTACTTC.

CDR3 nucleotides: TGCAGTGCTAGTGGGCAGATCCCCAGCAATCAGCCCCAGCATTTT. Its translation: CSASGQIPSNQPQHF. The chain couples TRBV20-1 to TRBJ1-5; D is undetermined. V lost 3 bases and J lost 1, with 13 bases in between. This CDR3 is 15 amino acids long. The germline V gene encodes CDR1 DFQATT and CDR2 SNEGSKA (reference sequence).

The chain links TRBV30 to TRBJ1-1; 9 positions agree with TRBD1. The V and J ends lost 1 base and 5 bases, in that order; junction bases with no gene match: 2. Germline CDR1 reads GTSNPN; CDR2 reads SVGIG (reference sequence). This CDR3 is 13 amino acids long. CDR3 protein: CAWSETGGTEAFF. DNA of the CDR3: TGTGCCTGGAGTGAGACAGGGGGAACTGAAGCTTTCTTT. The full variable domain, with the rest looked up from reference TRBV30 and TRBJ1-1, is SQTIHQWPATLVQPVGSPLSLECTVEGTSNPNLYWYRQAAGRGLQLLFYSVGIGQISSEVPQNLSASRPQDRQFILSSKKLLLSDSGFYLCAWSETGGTEAFFGQGTRLTVV.

V usage is TRBV14 and J usage is TRBJ2-1; 7 positions agree with TRBD1. The ends lost 5 bases at V and 10 bases at J; junction bases unmatched: 8. The CDR3 loop spans 13 amino acids. Germline-derived CDR1 and CDR2 are SGHDN and FVKESK. CDR3 coding DNA: TGTGCCAGCAGCATTTTGACAGGGCGAGAGCAGTTCTTC. It is translated as CASSILTGREQFF.

The rearrangement joins TRBV5-1 to TRBJ1-1; D is perhaps TRBD1 (5 bases). Germline V lookup: CDR1 SGHRS, CDR2 YFSETQ. Trimming cost V 0 bases and J 3 bases, with 18 bases left between them. The CDR3 loop spans 17 amino acids. The CDR3 spells CASSLVGGKAWDTEAFF. CDR3 sequence (DNA): TGCGCCAGCAGCTTGGTGGGGGGAAAGGCCTGGGACACTGAAGCTTTCTTT.

V is TRBV10-3 and J is TRBJ1-1; the D is unclear. This CDR3 comprises 15 residues. Trimming took off 0 bases at V and 3 bases at J, with 11 bases between the two ends. Germline-derived CDR1 and CDR2 are ENHRY and SYGVKD. This CDR3 is CAISESGSWDTEAFF. The CDR3 region has the DNA TGTGCCATCAGTGAGTCCGGGTCCTGGGACACTGAAGCTTTCTTT.

The chain combines TRBV6-5 with TRBJ2-3; D possibly corresponds to TRBD2 (5 bases). CDR1 and CDR2 (germline): MNHEY, SVGAGI. The CDR3 sequence is 13 residues long. Trimming stripped 7 bases from V and 7 bases from J, with 15 bases between. CDR3 region: CASNSLEGYTQYF. CDR3 in DNA: TGTGCCAGCAACTCCCTCGAGGGATATACGCAGTATTTT.

CDR3 amino acids: CASSLSGGQVAKNIQYF. In DNA, the CDR3 is TGTGCCAGCAGTTTATCGGGGGGGCAGGTGGCCAAAAACATTCAGTACTTC. The V and J genes are TRBV27 and TRBJ2-4; tentative D call: TRBD2 (7 bases). This CDR3 region has 17 residues. Trimming removed 0 bases at V and 1 base at J, with 13 bases between. The germline V gene encodes CDR1 MNHEY and CDR2 SMNVEV (reference sequence).

This clone was picked up a small number of times. The chain is built from TRBV27 and TRBJ2-1; D might be TRBD1 (6 bases). Per the germline V gene, CDR1 is MNHEY and CDR2 is SMNVEV (reference sequence). Trimming stripped 5 bases from V and 7 bases from J, with 15 bases between. CDR3 size: 14 residues. The chain's CDR3 is CASSPLQGPNEQFF. CDR3 nucleotide sequence: TGTGCCAGCAGTCCATTACAGGGTCCGAATGAGCAGTTCTTC.

This chain connects TRBV10-1 to TRBJ1-2; 8 bases agree with TRBD1. In germline, CDR1 is WNHNN, CDR2 SYGVQD (reference sequence). Germline trimming cut 9 bases from V and 8 bases from J; bases unmatched to any gene: 11. The CDR3 extends over 13 amino acids. This CDR3 reads CASSATGERGYTF. The DNA for the CDR3 is TGCGCCAGTTCCGCGACAGGGGAGAGGGGCTACACCTTC.

This chain connects TRBV5-1 to TRBJ2-1; a weak D match, TRBD2 (6 bases). Germline CDR1 is SGHRS and CDR2 is YFSETQ. V was cut by 3 bases and J by 2 bases, with 24 bases left in between. The CDR3 sequence is 19 residues long. CDR3: CASSSDPGEGVVAYNEQFF. The CDR3 coding sequence is TGCGCCAGCAGCTCCGATCCGGGAGAAGGGGTTGTAGCCTACAATGAGCAGTTCTTC.

The genes are TRBV3-1 (or the pseudogene TRBV3-2) and TRBJ1-2; D possibly corresponds to TRBD1 (6 bases). Germline CDR1 is LGHDT and CDR2 is YNNKEL (reference sequence). Trimming shortened V by 4 bases and J by 5 bases, and 11 bases separated the two germline ends. The CDR3 is 13 residues long. The CDR3 region has the DNA TGTGCCAGCAGCCCAACCGGACAGTATGGCTACACCTTC. It specifies CASSPTGQYGYTF.